One and the same sample provided the 16 T cell receptor beta chains below, sequenced in a study of blood T cell repertoires in COVID-19. This table comes from immunoSEQ multiplex PCR, and its TCRdb copy is limited to in-frame clones, with some not included. This repertoire shows over 300,000 clones, roughly 90% found once; its top ten account for about 6.8%. Sequencing was carried out using peripheral blood. These TCRs come from a man between 18 and 35 years old with active or convalescent COVID-19.

Only one count was recorded for this clone. V gene TRBV6-1 combines with J gene TRBJ1-2; D may be TRBD1 (5 bases). This CDR3 region has 16 residues. CDR1 is MNHNS, CDR2 SASEGT, per germline. The germline V and J ends were trimmed by 2 bases and 4 bases, with 17 bases remaining between them. CDR3 in DNA: TGTGCCAGCAGTGAACGGTTTGGCGGGGGTCCCTATGGCTACACCTTC. Residues: CASSERFGGGPYGYTF.

The V call is TRBV19, the J call TRBJ2-3; TRBD2 aligns across 7 bases. The trim removed 9 bases at V and 6 bases at J, leaving 9 bases unmatched. CDR3 length: 13 amino acids. CDR1 LNHDA and CDR2 SQIVND come from the germline V gene (reference sequence). CDR3 loop: CARPHRGVDTQYF. For the CDR3, the DNA is TGTGCCAGACCCCACCGGGGGGTGGATACGCAGTATTTT.

The V call is TRBV7-3, the J call TRBJ2-3; TRBD1 agrees at 9 bases. The CDR3 is 15 residues long. V was clipped by 4 bases and J by 4 bases; unmatched bases: 6. CDR1 SGHTA and CDR2 FQGTGA come from the germline V gene. CDR3 sequence (DNA): TGTGCCAGCAGCTCCGGGACAGGGTTCCCAGATACGCAGTATTTT. Amino acid sequence: CASSSGTGFPDTQYF.

This chain links TRBV19 with TRBJ2-5; 11 positions agree with TRBD2. Germline CDR1 is LNHDA and CDR2 is SQIVND (reference sequence). The CDR3 is 15 residues long. V dropped 4 bases and J dropped 0; count of bases not matched to a gene: 1. The CDR3 region is CASSTSGGNQETQYF. The CDR3, as DNA: TGTGCCAGTAGTACTAGCGGGGGGAACCAAGAGACCCAGTACTTC.

The V gene is TRBV6-5, the J gene TRBJ2-1; D is possibly TRBD1 (6 bases). V was clipped by 5 bases and J by 10 bases, with 12 bases between them. The CDR3 consists of 12 residues. The germline V gene has CDR1 MNHEY and CDR2 SVGAGI. The CDR3 DNA reads TGTGCCAGCAGTACAGGGCAGATAGAGCAGTTCTTC. Its translation is CASSTGQIEQFF.

The chain recombines TRBV9 with TRBJ2-7; 9 bases match TRBD1. Looked up from germline, CDR1 is SGDLS and CDR2 is YYNGEE. This CDR3 contains 16 residues. V shed 4 bases, J shed 2 bases, and the junction held 10 bases outside the gene matches. As DNA, the CDR3 is TGTGCCAGCAGCCCTCCTAGGGGACAGGGCCCCTACGAGCAGTACTTC. Amino acids: CASSPPRGQGPYEQYF.

The rearrangement joins TRBV27 to TRBJ2-4; TRBD2 might be the D (6 bases). Germline assignment: CDR1 MNHEY and CDR2 SMNVEV (reference sequence). V dropped 2 bases and J dropped 3 bases, with 14 bases sitting between them. This CDR3 has 16 residues. CDR3 DNA sequence: TGTGCCAGCAGTTTACGAGGCAGCGGGCTCAAAAACATTCAGTACTTC. Encoded protein: CASSLRGSGLKNIQYF.

The chain employs TRBV4-1 and TRBJ2-7; TRBD1 matches 7 bases. The CDR3 length is 16 residues. Germline V gives CDR1 MGHRA, CDR2 YSYEKL. The junction had 6 bases not matched to a gene; V was cut back by 0 bases and J by 1 base. This CDR3 is CASSQDSGTDSYEQYF. The CDR3 bases are TGCGCCAGCAGCCAAGATTCCGGGACAGATTCCTACGAGCAGTACTTC.

This chain connects TRBV30 to TRBJ1-4; unclear D gene. The CDR3 is 14 residues long. V shed 4 bases and J shed 5 bases, with 14 bases lying between them. Germline V gives CDR1 GTSNPN, CDR2 SVGIG (reference sequence). CDR3 coding DNA: TGTGCCTGGACCGGTGGACTTTTGAATGAAAAACTGTTTTTT. Translating it yields CAWTGGLLNEKLFF.

V usage is TRBV29-1 and J usage is TRBJ2-7; a weak D match, TRBD1 (6 bases). The V end was cut by 6 bases, the J end by 3 bases, with 12 bases between. The CDR3 length is 12 residues. Looked up from germline, CDR1 is SQVTM and CDR2 is ANQGSEA. CDR3: CSVRDTDYEQYF. The CDR3 DNA reads TGCAGCGTCCGGGACACGGACTACGAGCAGTACTTC.

The chain combines TRBV7-3 with TRBJ2-2; 9 positions match TRBD1. The CDR3 covers 17 residues. The junction had 4 bases not matched to a gene; V was cut back by 2 bases and J by 0 bases. The germline CDR1 and CDR2 sequences are SGHTA and FQGTGA. The CDR3 DNA reads as TGTGCCAGCAGCTTAGGACAGGGGAAACCGAACACCGGGGAGCTGTTTTTT. The encoded protein is CASSLGQGKPNTGELFF.

The J gene is TRBJ2-5, the V gene TRBV19; maybe TRBD1 (6 bases). Germline CDR1 reads LNHDA; CDR2 reads SQIVND (reference sequence). CDR3 size: 13 residues. V was pared by 7 bases and J by 2 bases, with 11 bases between. The CDR3 DNA reads as TGTGCCAGTAAAAGGGGGTCTCAAGAGACCCAGTACTTC. It encodes CASKRGSQETQYF. The full variable domain, its missing parts supplied by reference TRBV19 and TRBJ2-5, is DGGITQSPKYLFRKEGQNVTLSCEQNLNHDAMYWYRQDPGQGLRLIYYSQIVNDFQKGDIAEGYSVSREKKESFPLTVTSAQKNPTAFYLCASKRGSQETQYFGPGTRLLVL.

J is TRBJ1-2 and V is TRBV7-8, with 10 nucleotides matching TRBD1. Germline values: CDR1 SGHVS, CDR2 FQNEAQ. The CDR3 covers 14 residues. V shed 3 bases and J 4 bases; nucleotides not matched to a gene: 2. CDR3 region: CASSFRQGAYGYTF. CDR3 DNA sequence: TGTGCCAGCAGCTTCCGACAGGGGGCCTATGGCTACACCTTC.

The chain has TRBV4-3 and TRBJ2-7; the match to TRBD1 covers 9 bases. This CDR3 is built from 15 residues. The V gene end was trimmed by 1 base and the J gene end by 1 base; junction bases not matched to a gene: 2. Germline V CDR1 and CDR2: LGHNA, YSLEER. The CDR3 loop is CASSQADRGSYEQYF. The CDR3 nucleotides read TGCGCCAGCAGCCAAGCTGACAGGGGGTCCTACGAGCAGTACTTC.

The V and J genes are TRBV30 and TRBJ1-1, with D maybe TRBD1 (6 bases). V shed 8 bases and J shed 0 bases, with 19 bases lying between them. The CDR3 is made up of 15 amino acids. Looked up from germline, CDR1 is GTSNPN and CDR2 is SVGIG (reference sequence). The CDR3 protein is CAGRQGSFLNTEAFF. CDR3 nucleotides: TGTGCCGGGCGTCAGGGGTCCTTCCTGAACACTGAAGCTTTCTTT.

This sequence joins TRBV4-1 and TRBJ2-1; 7 nucleotides align to TRBD2. The CDR3 consists of 14 residues. V shed 0 bases and J 6 bases; nucleotides not matched to a gene: 2. Germline V gene lookup returns CDR1 MGHRA and CDR2 YSYEKL. This CDR3 is CASSQDPGGNEQFF. The DNA of the CDR3 is TGCGCCAGCAGCCAAGATCCGGGGGGCAATGAGCAGTTCTTC.